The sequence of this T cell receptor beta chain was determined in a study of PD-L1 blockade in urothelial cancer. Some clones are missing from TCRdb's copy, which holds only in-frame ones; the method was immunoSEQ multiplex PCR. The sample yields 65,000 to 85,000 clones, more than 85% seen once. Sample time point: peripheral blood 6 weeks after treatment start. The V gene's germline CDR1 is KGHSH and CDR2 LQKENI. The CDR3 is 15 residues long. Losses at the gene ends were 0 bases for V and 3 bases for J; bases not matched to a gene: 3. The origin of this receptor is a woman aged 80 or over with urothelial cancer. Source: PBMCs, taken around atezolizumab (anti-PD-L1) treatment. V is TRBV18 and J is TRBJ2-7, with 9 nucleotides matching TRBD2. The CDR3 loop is CASSPPSSGNYEQYF. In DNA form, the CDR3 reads TGTGCCAGCTCACCACCGTCTAGCGGGAACTACGAGCAGTACTTC.